This is a list of T cell receptor beta chains from one sample in a study of blood T cell repertoires in COVID-19. Sequencing was performed with immunoSEQ multiplex PCR; in TCRdb, only in-frame clones are kept and a portion is missing. This sample has over 450,000 clones; approximately 89% occur once, and the top ten carry around 0.92%. Sequenced: peripheral blood. The receptors derive from a young man with COVID-19, enrolled during active disease. CDR3s include the opening cysteine and the closing phenylalanine or tryptophan. D genes are given only for firm matches. Size is omitted from some rows. Given values are once, few, many or a class for expanded clones.

clone size: .
J gene: TRBJ2-5
D gene: TRBD2
V gene: TRBV29-1
CDR3 protein: CSVESGGETQYF
CDR3 DNA: TGCAGCGTTGAAAGCGGGGGGGAGACCCAGTACTTC

clone size: .
J gene: TRBJ1-1
D gene: .
V gene: TRBV5-1
CDR3 protein: CASSLYEMNTEAFF
CDR3 DNA: TGCGCCAGCAGCTTGTATGAGATGAACACTGAAGCTTTCTTT

clone size: .
J gene: TRBJ2-7
D gene: TRBD2
V gene: TRBV7-9
CDR3 protein: CATAGGQTYEQYF
CDR3 DNA: TGTGCCACGGCGGGGGGCCAAACCTACGAGCAGTACTTC

clone size: once
J gene: TRBJ2-1
D gene: .
V gene: TRBV10-1
CDR3 protein: CASTWDSNSGEQFF
CDR3 DNA: TGCGCCAGCACATGGGACTCAAACTCGGGTGAGCAGTTCTTC

clone size: once
J gene: TRBJ2-3
D gene: .
V gene: TRBV19
CDR3 protein: CASSIRGGHTDTQYF
CDR3 DNA: TGTGCCAGTAGTATAAGGGGGGGACACACAGATACGCAGTATTTT

clone size: .
J gene: TRBJ2-3
D gene: TRBD2
V gene: TRBV11-2
CDR3 protein: CASSAGLAGSTDTQYF
CDR3 DNA: TGTGCCAGCAGCGCGGGACTAGCGGGTAGCACAGATACGCAGTATTTT

clone size: few
J gene: TRBJ2-7
D gene: TRBD2
V gene: TRBV5-1
CDR3 protein: CASSLGLAGGREQYF
CDR3 DNA: TGCGCCAGCAGCTTGGGACTAGCGGGAGGAAGGGAGCAGTACTTC

clone size: .
J gene: TRBJ2-1
D gene: .
V gene: TRBV11-3
CDR3 protein: CASSFATGDEQFF
CDR3 DNA: TGTGCCAGCAGCTTCGCGACCGGGGATGAGCAGTTCTTC

clone size: .
J gene: TRBJ1-1
D gene: .
V gene: TRBV6-5
CDR3 protein: CATRRQTFMNTEAFF
CDR3 DNA: TGTGCCACCAGACGACAGACCTTCATGAACACTGAAGCTTTCTTT

clone size: .
J gene: TRBJ2-1
D gene: TRBD1
V gene: TRBV5-1
CDR3 protein: CASSSQGVNEQFF
CDR3 DNA: TGCGCCAGCAGCTCGCAGGGGGTAAATGAGCAGTTCTTC

clone size: .
J gene: TRBJ1-1
D gene: TRBD1
V gene: TRBV25-1
CDR3 protein: CASRLTGGGGGAFF
CDR3 DNA: TGTGCCAGCAGACTCACAGGGGGCGGTGGCGGGGCTTTCTTT

clone size: .
J gene: TRBJ2-7
D gene: TRBD1
V gene: TRBV6-2/TRBV6-3
CDR3 protein: CASSYGTGGSYEQYF
CDR3 DNA: TGTGCCAGCAGTTACGGGACAGGGGGCTCCTACGAGCAGTACTTC

clone size: .
J gene: TRBJ2-5
D gene: .
V gene: TRBV5-4
CDR3 protein: CASSLVEGGETQYF
CDR3 DNA: TGTGCCAGCAGCTTGGTGGAGGGGGGGGAGACCCAGTACTTC

clone size: .
J gene: TRBJ2-3
D gene: TRBD2
V gene: TRBV4-2
CDR3 protein: CASEKLYGGGAREADTQYF
CDR3 DNA: TGTGCCAGCGAAAAGCTATATGGCGGGGGGGCCCGGGAGGCAGATACGCAGTATTTT

clone size: .
J gene: TRBJ1-2
D gene: .
V gene: TRBV28
CDR3 protein: CASRIEEYSNYGYTF
CDR3 DNA: TGTGCCAGCAGGATAGAAGAGTATTCTAACTATGGCTACACCTTC

clone size: .
J gene: TRBJ2-5
D gene: .
V gene: TRBV6-5
CDR3 protein: CASSLRREETQYF
CDR3 DNA: TGTGCCAGCAGTCTTCGGCGGGAAGAGACCCAGTACTTC

clone size: .
J gene: TRBJ1-1
D gene: .
V gene: TRBV12-5
CDR3 protein: CASGLYGGKSEAFF
CDR3 DNA: TGTGCTAGTGGTTTATACGGCGGGAAATCTGAAGCTTTCTTT

clone size: .
J gene: TRBJ2-7
D gene: .
V gene: TRBV21-1
CDR3 protein: CASSYLTEHSSYEQYF
CDR3 DNA: TGTGCCAGCAGCTACCTGACGGAGCATAGCTCCTACGAGCAGTACTTC

clone size: .
J gene: TRBJ1-2
D gene: TRBD1
V gene: TRBV5-1
CDR3 protein: CASSPPTGGQGGYTF
CDR3 DNA: TGCGCCAGCAGCCCCCCGACAGGGGGTCAGGGTGGCTACACCTTC

clone size: once
J gene: TRBJ2-7
D gene: .
V gene: TRBV11-3
CDR3 protein: CASSHPRRRYEQYF
CDR3 DNA: TGTGCCAGCAGCCACCCCCGGCGGAGATACGAGCAGTACTTC

clone size: .
J gene: TRBJ2-7
D gene: .
V gene: TRBV12-3/TRBV12-4
CDR3 protein: CASSLANGPGSF
CDR3 DNA: TGTGCCAGCAGTTTAGCGAATGGTCCGGGATCCTTC

clone size: .
J gene: TRBJ2-7
D gene: .
V gene: TRBV7-3
CDR3 protein: CASSLTGQGSGSKVYEQYF
CDR3 DNA: TGTGCCAGCAGCTTAACGGGACAGGGTAGCGGGAGTAAGGTCTACGAGCAGTACTTC

clone size: .
J gene: TRBJ2-1
D gene: .
V gene: TRBV27
CDR3 protein: CASSPRNSEQFF
CDR3 DNA: TGTGCCAGCAGTCCACGAAACTCGGAGCAGTTCTTC

clone size: .
J gene: TRBJ2-1
D gene: TRBD2
V gene: TRBV27
CDR3 protein: CASSLTSGYNEQFF
CDR3 DNA: TGTGCCAGCAGTCTAACTAGCGGCTACAATGAGCAGTTCTTC

clone size: once
J gene: TRBJ1-1
D gene: .
V gene: TRBV18
CDR3 protein: CASSPWAGTKVTEAFF
CDR3 DNA: TGTGCCAGCTCACCATGGGCGGGAACGAAGGTTACTGAAGCTTTCTTT

clone size: .
J gene: TRBJ2-7
D gene: .
V gene: TRBV19
CDR3 protein: CASSIDLGTPQYF
CDR3 DNA: TGTGCCAGTAGTATAGACCTTGGGACACCGCAGTACTTC

clone size: once
J gene: TRBJ1-5
D gene: .
V gene: TRBV5-5
CDR3 protein: CASSKTDYSNQPQHF
CDR3 DNA: TGTGCCAGCAGCAAGACAGATTATAGCAATCAGCCCCAGCATTTT

clone size: .
J gene: TRBJ1-5
D gene: TRBD1
V gene: TRBV4-2
CDR3 protein: CASSQVPRTGDYQPQHF
CDR3 DNA: TGTGCCAGCAGCCAAGTTCCGCGGACAGGGGATTATCAGCCCCAGCATTTT

clone size: .
J gene: TRBJ1-2
D gene: TRBD1
V gene: TRBV2
CDR3 protein: CASTIDRDDHGYTF
CDR3 DNA: TGTGCCAGCACCATAGACAGGGATGACCATGGCTACACCTTC

clone size: .
J gene: TRBJ1-6
D gene: .
V gene: TRBV27
CDR3 protein: CASSLQGSGYSPLHF
CDR3 DNA: TGTGCCAGCAGTTTACAGGGATCGGGCTATTCACCCCTCCACTTT

clone size: .
J gene: TRBJ1-5
D gene: .
V gene: TRBV28
CDR3 protein: CASYPGQISNQPQHF
CDR3 DNA: TGTGCCAGCTACCCAGGGCAGATTAGCAATCAGCCCCAGCATTTT

clone size: once
J gene: TRBJ1-6
D gene: .
V gene: TRBV5-1
CDR3 protein: CASSIGDSPLHF
CDR3 DNA: TGCGCCAGCAGCATCGGAGATTCACCCCTCCACTTT

clone size: .
J gene: TRBJ2-3
D gene: .
V gene: TRBV2
CDR3 protein: CASQGTSGPDTQYF
CDR3 DNA: TGTGCCAGCCAGGGGACCTCGGGTCCAGATACGCAGTATTTT

clone size: once
J gene: TRBJ2-3
D gene: TRBD1
V gene: TRBV18
CDR3 protein: CASSPQGQGGFDTQYF
CDR3 DNA: TGTGCCAGCTCACCACAGGGACAGGGAGGGTTTGATACGCAGTATTTT

clone size: .
J gene: TRBJ1-1
D gene: .
V gene: TRBV7-8
CDR3 protein: CASSSRIRNTEAFF
CDR3 DNA: TGTGCCAGCAGCTCGAGGATCCGGAACACTGAAGCTTTCTTT

clone size: few
J gene: TRBJ2-7
D gene: .
V gene: TRBV7-9
CDR3 protein: CASSLVSGPTYEQYF
CDR3 DNA: TGTGCCAGCAGCTTAGTATCAGGGCCTACCTACGAGCAGTACTTC

clone size: .
J gene: TRBJ2-7
D gene: TRBD1
V gene: TRBV29-1
CDR3 protein: CSVVSQTGRYEQYF
CDR3 DNA: TGCAGCGTTGTCTCACAGACAGGGAGATACGAGCAGTACTTC

clone size: few
J gene: TRBJ1-2
D gene: .
V gene: TRBV6-5
CDR3 protein: CASHRDHTGQRGYTF
CDR3 DNA: TGTGCCAGTCACCGGGATCATACAGGGCAAAGAGGCTACACCTTC

clone size: once
J gene: TRBJ1-3
D gene: .
V gene: TRBV10-3
CDR3 protein: CATGLAGEGPRDTIYF
CDR3 DNA: TGTGCCACCGGTTTAGCCGGGGAGGGACCACGAGACACCATATATTTT

clone size: .
J gene: TRBJ2-7
D gene: TRBD2
V gene: TRBV15
CDR3 protein: CATSRDWTSGSKEQYF
CDR3 DNA: TGTGCCACCAGCAGAGATTGGACTAGCGGGAGTAAGGAGCAGTACTTC

clone size: .
J gene: TRBJ2-3
D gene: TRBD2
V gene: TRBV7-3
CDR3 protein: CASSPGLAGATDTQYF
CDR3 DNA: TGTGCCAGCAGCCCCGGACTAGCGGGAGCAACAGATACGCAGTATTTT

clone size: .
J gene: TRBJ2-7
D gene: TRBD1
V gene: TRBV14
CDR3 protein: CASSPTGITYEQYF
CDR3 DNA: TGTGCCAGCAGCCCGACAGGGATCACCTACGAGCAGTACTTC